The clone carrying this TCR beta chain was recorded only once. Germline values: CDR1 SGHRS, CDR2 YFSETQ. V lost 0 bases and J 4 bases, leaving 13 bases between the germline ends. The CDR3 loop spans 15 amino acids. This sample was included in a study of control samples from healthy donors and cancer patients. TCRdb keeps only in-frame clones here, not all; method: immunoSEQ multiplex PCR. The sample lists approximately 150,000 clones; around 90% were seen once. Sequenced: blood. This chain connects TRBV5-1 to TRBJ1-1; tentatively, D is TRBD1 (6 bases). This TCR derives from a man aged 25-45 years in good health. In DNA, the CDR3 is TGCGCCAGCAGCTTGGGAAATCCAGGGGCCACTGAAGCTTTCTTT. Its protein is CASSLGNPGATEAFF.